The rows below give T cell receptor beta chains drawn from one sample of a study of tumor and adjacent non-tumor tissue in lung cancer. TCRdb re-derived calls from the multiplex PCR reads in MiXCR, one entry per CDR3 protein. The table shows around 75,000 distinct CDR3 sequences, with nearly 70% occurring only once. Sequenced: distant non-tumor lung tissue. The source of these receptors is a woman in her 50s with non-small cell lung cancer. Both conserved end residues are part of each CDR3.

CDR3 protein	V gene	J gene	CDR3 length
CVNSPIAALYEQYF	TRBV11-2	TRBJ2-7	14
CASSERERNISYEQYF	TRBV10-1	TRBJ2-7	16
CTSSQEHGQYNSPLHF	TRBV4-3	TRBJ1-6	16
CASLDRSNTGELFF	TRBV28	TRBJ2-2	14
CATSWRTGGHEQSF	TRBV11-2	TRBJ2-1	14
CSAEGRNNYGYTF	TRBV20-1	TRBJ1-2	13
CPSSEEAGGQDTQYF	TRBV6-1	TRBJ2-3	15
CVSSPPSALGYEQYF	TRBV18	TRBJ2-7	15
CVSSGTGAGDLFF	TRBV7-3	TRBJ2-2	13
CTSSFSRTSFEAFF	TRBV12-3/TRBV12-4	TRBJ1-1	14
CSASFGNHEQYF	TRBV20-1	TRBJ2-7	12
CSDTSIDSYEQYF	TRBV20-1	TRBJ2-7	13
CASSLGRTGDLSEAFF	TRBV7-2	TRBJ1-1	16
CASSLAGETGELLF	TRBV6-2/TRBV6-3	TRBJ2-2	14
CSARAGLAGAPAMTRYF	TRBV20-1	TRBJ2-3	17
CTSSESAGGPDEQYF	TRBV6-1	TRBJ2-7	15